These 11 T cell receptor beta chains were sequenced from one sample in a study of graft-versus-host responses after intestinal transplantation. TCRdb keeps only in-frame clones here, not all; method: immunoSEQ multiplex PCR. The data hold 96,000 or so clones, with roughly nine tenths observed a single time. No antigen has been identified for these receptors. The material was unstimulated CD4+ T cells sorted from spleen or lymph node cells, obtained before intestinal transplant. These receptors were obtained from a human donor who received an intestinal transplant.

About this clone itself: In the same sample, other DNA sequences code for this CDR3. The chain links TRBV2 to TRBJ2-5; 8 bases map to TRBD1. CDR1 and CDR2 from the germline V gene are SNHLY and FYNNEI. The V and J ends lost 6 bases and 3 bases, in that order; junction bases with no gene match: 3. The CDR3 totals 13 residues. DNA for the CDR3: TGTGCCAGCAGCGCGACAGGGGAAGAGACCCAGTACTTC. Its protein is CASSATGEETQYF. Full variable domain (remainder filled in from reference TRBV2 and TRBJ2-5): EPEVTQTPSHQVTQMGQEVILRCVPISNHLYFYWYRQILGQKVEFLVSFYNNEISEKSEIFDDQFSVERPDGSNFTLKIRSTKLEDSAMYFCASSATGEETQYFGPGTRLLVL.

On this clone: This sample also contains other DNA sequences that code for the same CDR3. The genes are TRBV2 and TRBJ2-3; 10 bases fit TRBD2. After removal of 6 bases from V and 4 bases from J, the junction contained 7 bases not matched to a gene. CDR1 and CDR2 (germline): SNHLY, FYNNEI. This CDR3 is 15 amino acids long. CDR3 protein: CASSLLAGGADTQYF. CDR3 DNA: TGTGCCAGCAGCCTGTTAGCGGGAGGTGCAGATACGCAGTATTTT.

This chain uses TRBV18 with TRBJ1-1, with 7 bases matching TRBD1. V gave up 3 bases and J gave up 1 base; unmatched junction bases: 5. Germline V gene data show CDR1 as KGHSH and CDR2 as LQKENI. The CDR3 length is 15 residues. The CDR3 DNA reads TGTGCCAGCTCACCGGTAGGGGGCCGGAACACTGAAGCTTTCTTT. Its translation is CASSPVGGRNTEAFF.

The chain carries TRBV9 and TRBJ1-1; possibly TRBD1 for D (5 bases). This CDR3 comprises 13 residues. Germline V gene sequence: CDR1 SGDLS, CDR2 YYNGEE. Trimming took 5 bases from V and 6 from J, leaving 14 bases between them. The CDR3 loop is CASSTTVGAEAFF. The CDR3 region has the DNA TGTGCCAGCAGTACTACCGTAGGGGCTGAAGCTTTCTTT. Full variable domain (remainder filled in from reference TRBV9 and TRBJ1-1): DSGVTQTPKHLITATGQRVTLRCSPRSGDLSVYWYQQSLDQGLQFLIQYYNGEERAKGNILERFSAQQFPDLHSELNLSSLELGDSALYFCASSTTVGAEAFFGQGTRLTVV.

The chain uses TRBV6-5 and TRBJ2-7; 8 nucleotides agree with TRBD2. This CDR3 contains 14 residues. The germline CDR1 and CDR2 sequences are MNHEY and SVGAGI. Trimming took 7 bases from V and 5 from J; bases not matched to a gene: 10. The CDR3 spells CASKRSGSGDEQYF. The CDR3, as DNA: TGTGCCAGCAAAAGAAGCGGGAGTGGTGACGAGCAGTACTTC.

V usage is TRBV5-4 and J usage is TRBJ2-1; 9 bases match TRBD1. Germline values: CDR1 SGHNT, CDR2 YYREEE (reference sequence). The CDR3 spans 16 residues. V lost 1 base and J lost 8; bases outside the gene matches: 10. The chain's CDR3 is CASSLKGGTGPDEQFF. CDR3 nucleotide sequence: TGTGCCAGCAGCTTGAAGGGGGGGACAGGGCCGGATGAGCAGTTCTTC.

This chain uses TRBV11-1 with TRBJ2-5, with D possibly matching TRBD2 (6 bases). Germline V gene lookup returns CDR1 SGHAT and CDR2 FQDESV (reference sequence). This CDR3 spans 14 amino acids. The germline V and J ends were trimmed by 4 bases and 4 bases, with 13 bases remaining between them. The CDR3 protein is CASSSRLVRETQYF. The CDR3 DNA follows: TGTGCCAGCAGCTCGAGACTAGTAAGAGAGACCCAGTACTTC.

The CDR3 sequence: CAWRGYREWNEQFF. CDR3 DNA: TGTGCCTGGAGGGGATACCGGGAGTGGAATGAGCAGTTCTTC. This rearrangement joins TRBV30 to TRBJ2-1, with D possibly TRBD2 on 6 matching bases. This CDR3 contains 14 residues. Trimming removed 3 bases from V and 7 bases from J, with 16 bases in between. From germline, CDR1 is GTSNPN and CDR2 SVGIG (reference sequence).

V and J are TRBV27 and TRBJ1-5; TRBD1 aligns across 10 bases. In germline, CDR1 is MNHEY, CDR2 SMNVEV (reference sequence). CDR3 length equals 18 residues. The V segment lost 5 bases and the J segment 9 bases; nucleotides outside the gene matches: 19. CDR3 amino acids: CASSPTLAGTGAYLPQHF. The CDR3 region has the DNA TGTGCCAGCAGTCCCACCCTCGCGGGGACAGGGGCTTATCTGCCCCAGCATTTT.

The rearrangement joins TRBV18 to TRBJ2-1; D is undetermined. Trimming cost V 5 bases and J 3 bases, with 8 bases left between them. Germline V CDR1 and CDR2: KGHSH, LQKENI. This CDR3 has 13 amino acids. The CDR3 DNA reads TGTGCCAGCTCAGCCTCCGGCTACAATGAGCAGTTCTTC. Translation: CASSASGYNEQFF.

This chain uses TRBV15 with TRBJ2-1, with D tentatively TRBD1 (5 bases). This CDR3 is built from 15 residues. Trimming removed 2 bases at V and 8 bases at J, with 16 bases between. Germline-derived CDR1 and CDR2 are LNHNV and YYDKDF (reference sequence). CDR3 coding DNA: TGTGCCACCAGCAGATCTGGGCTCTGGGGCGATGAGCAGTTCTTC. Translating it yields CATSRSGLWGDEQFF.